These 30 T cell receptor beta chains came from one sample sequenced in a study of cytomegalovirus exposure and HLA in healthy donors. Use of 60 Vbeta and 13 Jbeta primers characterized the PCR. Repertoires were generated with immunoSEQ multiplex PCR, while TCRdb's copy carries only in-frame clones and drops some. The data hold about 190,000 clones, with about 81% observed a single time. Specimen: PBMCs. All receptors derive from a man aged 30-40 years in good health and CMV-seropositive.

The rearrangement joins TRBV27 to TRBJ2-5, with a tentative D call TRBD1 (6 bases). This CDR3 has 15 residues. V lost 4 bases to trimming and J lost 2 bases, with 14 bases between them. Germline V gene data show CDR1 as MNHEY and CDR2 as SMNVEV (reference sequence). The CDR3 protein is CASSSYRDTQETQYF. CDR3 DNA: TGTGCCAGCAGTTCCTACCGGGACACACAAGAGACCCAGTACTTC.

The chain carries TRBV18 and TRBJ1-2; TRBD1 is a possible D gene (6 bases). Trimming shortened V by 2 bases and J by 5 bases, and 12 bases separated the two germline ends. This CDR3 is built from 14 residues. Germline values: CDR1 KGHSH, CDR2 LQKENI. The CDR3 region has the DNA TGTGCCAGCTCACCAACGGGACAACGGTATGGCTACACCTTC. Its protein product is CASSPTGQRYGYTF.

Worth noting for this clone: The junction shows a germline mismatch at one end, possibly a read error. V usage is TRBV15 and J usage is TRBJ1-2, with TRBD1 identical over 11 bases. The CDR3 runs to 16 residues. Looked up from germline, CDR1 is LNHNV and CDR2 is YYDKDF (reference sequence). The CDR3 protein is CTTSRPGTGGNYGYTF. As DNA, the CDR3 is TGTACCACCAGCAGGCCCGGGACAGGGGGAAACTATGGCTACACCTTC.

The chain combines TRBV7-9 with TRBJ1-1, with 8 bases that match TRBD1. The CDR3 runs 14 residues. V lost 5 bases and J lost 13; bases outside the gene matches: 15. Germline V gene lookup returns CDR1 SEHNR and CDR2 FQNEAQ (reference sequence). The CDR3 nucleotides are TGTGCCAGCAGCGTAGGGACAGGCCTTCCACTTGTTTTCTTT. Translation gives CASSVGTGLPLVFF.

In its sample, this clone was seen a few times. As DNA, the CDR3 is TGTGCTAGTGGGCCAAACCCCAGAGGCGGGCGCCCGTCCTACGAGCAGTACTTC. Translating it yields CASGPNPRGGRPSYEQYF. This rearrangement joins TRBV12-5 to TRBJ2-7, with D perhaps TRBD2 (5 bases). The V end lost 6 bases, the J end lost 1 base, and 25 bases lay between the germline ends. The CDR3 runs 18 residues. Germline V gene lookup returns CDR1 LGHNT and CDR2 FRNRAP.

The genes are TRBV7-8 and TRBJ1-2; no firm D call. Trimming removed 1 base at V and 8 bases at J, with 8 bases between. The CDR3 sequence is 12 residues long. Per germline, CDR1 SGHVS and CDR2 FQNEAQ. This CDR3 reads CASSLGQIGYTF. CDR3 bases: TGTGCCAGCAGCTTAGGACAAATCGGCTACACCTTC.

The rearrangement links TRBV4-3 to TRBJ1-1; 9 bases fit TRBD1. This CDR3 region has 16 residues. The V gene's germline CDR1 is LGHNA and CDR2 YSLEER. The junction had 9 bases not matched to a gene; V was cut back by 1 base and J by 6 bases. CDR3 coding DNA: TGCGCCAGCAGCCAAGGGTATGGGACAGGGAAGCCTGAAGCTTTCTTT. This sequence encodes CASSQGYGTGKPEAFF.

This sequence joins TRBV19 and TRBJ2-2; D not certain. The CDR3 is 14 residues long. Trimming stripped 4 bases from V and 1 base from J, with 7 bases between. The V gene's germline CDR1 is LNHDA and CDR2 SQIVND (reference sequence). The CDR3 loop reads CASSTRQNTGELFF. The CDR3 DNA is TGTGCCAGTAGTACCCGACAGAACACCGGGGAGCTGTTTTTT.

V gene TRBV5-4 combines with J gene TRBJ1-1; the match to TRBD1 covers 7 bases. Per the germline V gene, CDR1 is SGHNT and CDR2 is YYREEE (reference sequence). This CDR3 is built from 15 residues. V was pared by 0 bases and J by 0 bases, with 2 bases of the junction left unmatched. The DNA for the CDR3 is TGTGCCAGCAGCTTGGGACAGGGAATGAACACTGAAGCTTTCTTT. It yields the protein CASSLGQGMNTEAFF.

The chain recombines TRBV7-9 with TRBJ2-7, with 8 bases lining up with TRBD1. V was clipped by 4 bases and J by 3 bases; unmatched bases: 8. Germline assignment: CDR1 SEHNR and CDR2 FQNEAQ (reference sequence). The CDR3 loop spans 15 amino acids. CDR3 sequence: CASSSPGTGRYEQYF. CDR3 coding DNA: TGTGCCAGCAGCTCCCCCGGGACAGGTCGCTACGAGCAGTACTTC.

This clone was observed a few times. The chain combines TRBV7-9 with TRBJ2-3; maybe TRBD2 (6 bases). The CDR3 runs 14 residues. Germline V CDR1 and CDR2: SEHNR, FQNEAQ (reference sequence). With 4 bases removed from V and 3 bases from J, the gap between germline ends came to 11 bases. CDR3 nucleotide sequence: TGTGCCAGCAGCTCCCTAGCGTCTACAGATACGCAGTATTTT. Translating it yields CASSSLASTDTQYF.

This clone was counted only a few times. The chain combines TRBV7-8 with TRBJ2-6; 8 bases match TRBD2. Germline V CDR1 and CDR2: SGHVS, FQNEAQ. This CDR3 spans 16 amino acids. The V and J ends lost 5 bases and 1 base, in that order; junction bases with no gene match: 4. CDR3 sequence: CASSPRGGSGANVLTF. CDR3 coding DNA: TGTGCCAGCAGCCCCCGGGGGGGGTCTGGGGCCAACGTCCTGACTTTC.

CDR3 in amino acids: CATNTPRQVEIYEQYF. Written as DNA, the CDR3 is TGTGCCACCAACACCCCTCGACAGGTAGAAATTTACGAGCAGTACTTC. The chain has TRBV2 and TRBJ2-7; perhaps TRBD1 as D (6 bases). Trimming took off 10 bases at V and 4 bases at J, with 26 bases between the two ends. Per the germline V gene, CDR1 is SNHLY and CDR2 is FYNNEI. This CDR3 has 16 amino acids.

As to this clone: One junction end does not reproduce the germline sequence, and a read error may be involved. V gene TRBV7-9 combines with J gene TRBJ2-6; 8 bases align to TRBD1. Germline CDR1 reads SEHNR; CDR2 reads FQNEAQ (reference sequence). The CDR3 is made up of 17 amino acids. The CDR3 DNA is TGTTCCAGCAGCTCCTGGACAGGGACCTCTGGGGCCAACGTCCTGACTTTC. Protein: CSSSSWTGTSGANVLTF.

This chain connects TRBV4-1 to TRBJ2-5, with 9 nucleotides matching TRBD1. Germline loops: CDR1 MGHRA, CDR2 YSYEKL. This CDR3 comprises 17 residues. The V segment lost 1 base and the J segment 4 bases; nucleotides outside the gene matches: 10. Here the CDR3 reads CASSQVLGTGGRETQYF. DNA of the CDR3: TGCGCCAGCAGCCAAGTCCTAGGCACAGGGGGCAGAGAGACCCAGTACTTC.

V is TRBV5-1 and J is TRBJ1-1, with 8 bases fitting TRBD1. V lost 7 bases, J lost 5 bases, and 7 bases stayed unmatched. The CDR3 totals 13 residues. The V gene's germline CDR1 is SGHRS and CDR2 YFSETQ. This CDR3 reads CASRRTGRTEAFF. CDR3 DNA: TGCGCCAGCCGCCGGACAGGGAGAACTGAAGCTTTCTTT.

This CDR3 reads CASSPGQGAVHGYTF. The CDR3 coding sequence is TGTGCCAGCAGCCCGGGACAGGGGGCGGTCCATGGCTACACCTTC. The chain combines TRBV7-3 with TRBJ1-2; 12 nucleotides line up with TRBD1. The CDR3 totals 15 residues. From germline, CDR1 is SGHTA and CDR2 FQGTGA. V trimming: 5 bases; J trimming: 6 bases; junction bases outside the gene matches: 7. Variable domain in full (rest from reference TRBV7-3 and TRBJ1-2): GAGVSQTPSNKVTEKGKYVELRCDPISGHTALYWYRQSLGQGPEFLIYFQGTGAADDSGLPNDRFFAVRPEGSVSTLKIQRTERGDSAVYLCASSPGQGAVHGYTFGSGTRLTVV.

This clone was counted a few times. The chain joins TRBV5-8 to TRBJ2-5; 11 bases fit TRBD1. Trimming at V came to 5 bases and at J to 4 bases, leaving 7 bases not matched to a gene. The CDR3 spans 15 residues. The germline V gene has CDR1 SGHTS and CDR2 YDEGEE. CDR3 residues: CASRRRDRGTETQYF. CDR3 DNA: TGTGCCAGCAGGAGAAGGGACAGGGGGACAGAGACCCAGTACTTC.

V gene TRBV6-4 combines with J gene TRBJ1-2; possibly TRBD1 for D (6 bases). Germline V gives CDR1 MRHNA, CDR2 SNTAGT. Trimming stripped 6 bases from V and 4 bases from J, with 12 bases between. This CDR3 is built from 13 residues. As DNA, the CDR3 is TGTGCCAGCAGGACCACAGGGACCTATGGCTACACCTTC. Residues: CASRTTGTYGYTF.

The V gene is TRBV18, the J gene TRBJ1-2; tentative D call: TRBD1 (6 bases). The length of the CDR3 is 17 residues. Germline assignment: CDR1 KGHSH and CDR2 LQKENI. V was pared by 3 bases and J by 0 bases, with 17 bases between. This CDR3 reads CASSPVQIRGANYGYTF. The CDR3 nucleotides are TGTGCCAGCTCACCGGTCCAAATCAGGGGAGCTAACTATGGCTACACCTTC.

This clone showed up just a few times. This sequence joins TRBV28 and TRBJ2-1, with 11 bases matching TRBD2. Looked up from germline, CDR1 is MDHEN and CDR2 is SYDVKM. The CDR3 is made up of 16 amino acids. Trimming cost V 2 bases and J 5 bases; bases outside gene matches: 5. CDR3 amino acids: CASSLPLAGVDNEQFF. CDR3 coding DNA: TGTGCCAGCAGTTTACCACTAGCGGGAGTGGACAATGAGCAGTTCTTC.

The chain couples TRBV12-5 to TRBJ2-7; D is perhaps TRBD2 (7 bases). V shed 3 bases and J shed 2 bases, with 11 bases lying between them. Germline V CDR1 and CDR2: LGHNT, FRNRAP. CDR3 length: 14 residues. In DNA, the CDR3 is TGTGCTAGTGGTTTCGGGGGGCGACCCTACGAGCAGTACTTC. This sequence encodes CASGFGGRPYEQYF.

The chain employs TRBV7-2 and TRBJ1-3; possibly TRBD1 for D (5 bases). This CDR3 has 14 amino acids. Germline CDR1 SGHTA, CDR2 FQGNSA. Trimming removed 2 bases from V and 4 bases from J, with 9 bases in between. CDR3 in amino acids: CASSLTGGGNTIYF. CDR3 DNA sequence: TGTGCCAGCAGCTTAACCGGGGGGGGAAACACCATATATTTT.

The chain couples TRBV28 to TRBJ2-1; a weak D match, TRBD1 (5 bases). Trimming took off 6 bases at V and 9 bases at J, with 12 bases between the two ends. Germline V gene lookup returns CDR1 MDHEN and CDR2 SYDVKM. The CDR3 consists of 12 residues. The CDR3 coding sequence is TGTGCCAGCAGCTCAGGGTTGCGTGAGCAGTTCTTC. Its translation: CASSSGLREQFF.

J is TRBJ1-1 and V is TRBV6-1; the D gene is possibly TRBD1 (5 bases). This CDR3 has 14 amino acids. V was trimmed by 4 bases and J by 1 base, leaving 10 bases between them. The V gene's germline CDR1 is MNHNS and CDR2 SASEGT. CDR3 sequence reads: CASSVLDRNTEAFF. The CDR3, as DNA: TGTGCCAGCAGTGTATTAGACAGGAACACTGAAGCTTTCTTT.

This clone was detected only a few times. V usage is TRBV19 and J usage is TRBJ2-1; perhaps TRBD2 as D (6 bases). Germline-derived CDR1 and CDR2 are LNHDA and SQIVND (reference sequence). V was shortened by 7 bases and J by 7 bases, with 23 bases between the two germline ends. The CDR3 has 16 residues. As DNA, the CDR3 is TGTGCCAGTACCTCCCCCGGGGGAACTAGCCGGAATGAGCAGTTCTTC. It specifies CASTSPGGTSRNEQFF.

The gene calls are TRBV5-1 and TRBJ2-2, with 10 bases that match TRBD2. With V trimmed by 0 bases and J by 3 bases, 11 bases remained unmatched. Germline loops: CDR1 SGHRS, CDR2 YFSETQ. The CDR3 loop spans 19 amino acids. The CDR3 region is CASSLAGSSGSGYTGELFF. CDR3 coding DNA: TGCGCCAGCAGCTTGGCCGGGTCTAGCGGGAGTGGGTACACCGGGGAGCTGTTTTTT.

The V call is TRBV9, the J call TRBJ2-1; 9 bases are a match to TRBD2. Trimming took 7 bases from V and 4 from J; bases not matched to a gene: 9. Germline-derived CDR1 and CDR2 are SGDLS and YYNGEE. The CDR3 is 15 residues long. This CDR3 is CASHSGTSPYNEQFF. For the CDR3, the DNA is TGTGCCAGCCACTCCGGGACTAGCCCTTACAATGAGCAGTTCTTC. Drawing the rest from reference TRBV9 and TRBJ2-1, the complete variable domain is DSGVTQTPKHLITATGQRVTLRCSPRSGDLSVYWYQQSLDQGLQFLIQYYNGEERAKGNILERFSAQQFPDLHSELNLSSLELGDSALYFCASHSGTSPYNEQFFGPGTRLTVL.

V is TRBV5-1 and J is TRBJ1-2; TRBD1 matches at 8 bases. The germline V gene has CDR1 SGHRS and CDR2 YFSETQ. V shed 6 bases and J 4 bases; nucleotides not matched to a gene: 14. The CDR3 contains 16 residues. DNA of the CDR3: TGCGCCAGCAACAGGGGGGGGCCTCAAAATTCCTATGGCTACACCTTC. This sequence encodes CASNRGGPQNSYGYTF.

V is TRBV19 and J is TRBJ2-3; no reliable D call. This CDR3 has 13 amino acids. Deletions cut 6 bases from V and 3 bases from J, with 10 bases between. The V gene's germline CDR1 is LNHDA and CDR2 SQIVND (reference sequence). CDR3 in DNA: TGTGCCAGTAGGGGTCCCGGGACAGATACGCAGTATTTT. Amino acid sequence: CASRGPGTDTQYF.